This T cell receptor beta chain is drawn from a study of blood T cell repertoires in COVID-19. The wider study: The samples span acute and convalescent COVID-19 from the United States, Italy and Spain.

In the original analysis: Estimates of nucleated cell counts were drawn from the amplification of reference gene primers. Profiled with immunoSEQ multiplex PCR; TCRdb holds only in-frame clones, not every one. The DNA was the basis for D and trimming; V, J and clone size are from that table. This table holds some 160,000 clones, about 90% found once. There are 14 residues in the CDR3. Trimming stripped 7 bases from V and 4 bases from J, with 13 bases between. Germline CDR1 reads MNHEY; CDR2 reads SMNVEV (reference sequence). This sequence joins TRBV27 and TRBJ2-2, with D tentatively TRBD2 (5 bases). Sequenced input: peripheral blood. This clonotype was obtained from a man aged 55 to 70 with acute or convalescent COVID-19. In DNA, the CDR3 is TGTGCCAGCATATACGAGGGTATCACCGGGGAGCTGTTTTTT. Its translation is CASIYEGITGELFF.